The rows below give T cell receptor beta chains drawn from one sample of a study of radiotherapy plus CTLA-4 blockade in lung cancer. Libraries were prepared by immunoSEQ multiplex PCR; TCRdb keeps only in-frame clonotypes and omits some of them. Of about 80,000 clones listed, approximately 83% are singletons. The sequencing here drew on peripheral blood, taken from a patient treated with radiotherapy plus ipilimumab. These receptor sequences come from a human donor with non-small cell lung cancer who had a partial response to radiotherapy plus ipilimumab. The CDR3 runs from the conserved cysteine through the conserved F or W. D genes are given only for firm matches. Clone size is not always given. Where it is, it says once, few, many or a class for expanded clones.

len	v_gene	abundance	d_gene	j_gene	CDR3nt	CDR3aa
14	TRBV18	.	.	TRBJ2-3	TGTGCCAGCTCACAGCTTCCTAGCACAGATACGCAGTATTTT	CASSQLPSTDTQYF
11	TRBV20-1	.	.	TRBJ2-1	TGCAGTGCTAGTATATACAATGAGCAGTTCTTC	CSASIYNEQFF
17	TRBV11-1	once	TRBD2	TRBJ2-3	TGTGCCAGCAGCTCGCGGGGAGGGGCCCCTAGCACAGATACGCAGTATTTT	CASSSRGGAPSTDTQYF
11	TRBV6-1	.	TRBD1	TRBJ1-1	TGTGCCAGCAGTGAACAGGGGGTAGCTTTCTTT	CASSEQGVAFF
16	TRBV10-3	few	TRBD1	TRBJ2-7	TGTGCCATCAGGGCCCAACCGGGACAGGGACCCTACGAGCAGTACTTC	CAIRAQPGQGPYEQYF
15	TRBV18	.	TRBD2	TRBJ2-3	TGTGCCAGCTCACCGGCAGCGGGAGGAGTAGATACGCAGTATTTT	CASSPAAGGVDTQYF
13	TRBV4-2	.	.	TRBJ2-5	TGTGCCAGCAGCCTGGAGGGCTGGGAGACCCAGTACTTC	CASSLEGWETQYF
14	TRBV7-2	.	TRBD2	TRBJ2-3	TGTGCCAGCAGTCCCGGGAGGGTTCCAGATACGCAGTATTTT	CASSPGRVPDTQYF
13	TRBV7-8	.	.	TRBJ2-2	TGTGCCAGCAGCCCAGTAGCGGCTGGGGAGCTGTTTTTT	CASSPVAAGELFF
11	TRBV29-1	.	.	TRBJ1-1	TGCAGCGTTGCTTTGTCCACTGAAGCTTTCTTT	CSVALSTEAFF
14	TRBV2	.	.	TRBJ1-3	TGTGCCAGCAGTGAAGTGGTAGCTGGAAACACCATATATTTT	CASSEVVAGNTIYF